A selection of T cell receptor beta chains follows, all from one sample in a study of control samples from healthy donors and cancer patients. Sequencing was performed with immunoSEQ multiplex PCR; in TCRdb, only in-frame clones are kept and a portion is missing. The sample consists of 200,000 to 250,000 clones, about 94% of them appearing once. The specimen sequenced was blood. The receptors originated from a man aged 50 or older in good health. CDR3s include the opening cysteine and the closing phenylalanine or tryptophan. Each record gives: J gene, D gene, V gene, clone size, CDR3 DNA, CDR3 protein. The D gene is left open where the match is weak. Clone size is not always given. Where it is, it says once, few, many or a class for expanded clones.

>TRBJ2-3|NA|TRBV5-1|NA
TGCGCCAGCAGCCCAGTCGGGGCGACTGGCACAGATACGCAGTATTTT
CASSPVGATGTDTQYF
>TRBJ1-4|NA|TRBV5-6|once
TGTGCCAGCAGCTTGGCGAGGCAGGGATATGAAAAACTGTTTTTT
CASSLARQGYEKLFF
>TRBJ1-6|TRBD1|TRBV27|once
TGTGCCAGCAGCCTGGACAGGGGGGCTTCACCCCTCCACTTT
CASSLDRGASPLHF
>TRBJ2-7|NA|TRBV5-1|NA
TGCGCCAGCAGCACGGTGAGCTCCTACGAGCAGTACTTC
CASSTVSSYEQYF
>TRBJ2-5|NA|TRBV28|NA
TGTGCCAGCAGTACACGACAGAACCAAGAGACCCAGTACTTC
CASSTRQNQETQYF
>TRBJ1-2|NA|TRBV12-3/TRBV12-4|NA
TGTGCCAGCATTTATCCTCCGTATGGCTACACCTTC
CASIYPPYGYTF
>TRBJ2-2|TRBD2|TRBV7-2|NA
TGTGCCAGCAGCTCGGCGGGGGGCATAAACACCGGGGAGCTGTTTTTT
CASSSAGGINTGELFF
>TRBJ1-1|NA|TRBV3-1/TRBV3-2|NA
TGTGCCAGCAGCCACGGGTCGGAAGCTTTCTTT
CASSHGSEAFF
>TRBJ1-1|NA|TRBV7-2|NA
TGTGCCAGCAGCTTATGGGGGGCGAATACTGAAGCTTTCTTT
CASSLWGANTEAFF
>TRBJ2-7|TRBD2|TRBV2|NA
TGTGCCAGCAGCCGGGAGGGGACCAGCTCCTACGAGCAGTACTTC
CASSREGTSSYEQYF
>TRBJ1-2|NA|TRBV5-1|NA
TGCGCCAGCAGCAAACAGGGTTCAAGCCCTGGCTACACCTTC
CASSKQGSSPGYTF